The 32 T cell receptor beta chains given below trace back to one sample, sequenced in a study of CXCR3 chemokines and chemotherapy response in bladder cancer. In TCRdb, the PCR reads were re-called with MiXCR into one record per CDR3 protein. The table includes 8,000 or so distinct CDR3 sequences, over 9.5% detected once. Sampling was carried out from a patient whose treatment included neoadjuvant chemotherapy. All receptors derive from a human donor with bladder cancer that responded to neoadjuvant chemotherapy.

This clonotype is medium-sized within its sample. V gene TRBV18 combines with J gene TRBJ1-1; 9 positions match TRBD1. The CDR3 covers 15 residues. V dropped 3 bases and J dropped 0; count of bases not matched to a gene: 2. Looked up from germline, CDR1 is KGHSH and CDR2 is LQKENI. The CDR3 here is CASSPGDRVNTEAFF. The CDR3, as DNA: TGTGCCAGCTCACCGGGGGACAGGGTGAACACTGAAGCTTTCTTT.

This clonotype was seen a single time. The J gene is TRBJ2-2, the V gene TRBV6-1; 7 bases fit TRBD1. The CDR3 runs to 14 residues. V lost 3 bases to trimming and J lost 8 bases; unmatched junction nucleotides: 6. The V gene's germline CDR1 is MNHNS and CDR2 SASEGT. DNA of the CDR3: TGTGCCAGCAGTGACCGGGACAGCCCAGGGGAGCTGTTTTTT. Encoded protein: CASSDRDSPGELFF.

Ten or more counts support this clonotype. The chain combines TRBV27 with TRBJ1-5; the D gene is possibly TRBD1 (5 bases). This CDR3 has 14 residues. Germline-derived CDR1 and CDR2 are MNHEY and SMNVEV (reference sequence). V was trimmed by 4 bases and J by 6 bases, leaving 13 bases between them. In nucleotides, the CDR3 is TGTGCCAGCAGTTACGAGGGGCGAGGTCAGCCCCAGCATTTT. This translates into CASSYEGRGQPQHF.

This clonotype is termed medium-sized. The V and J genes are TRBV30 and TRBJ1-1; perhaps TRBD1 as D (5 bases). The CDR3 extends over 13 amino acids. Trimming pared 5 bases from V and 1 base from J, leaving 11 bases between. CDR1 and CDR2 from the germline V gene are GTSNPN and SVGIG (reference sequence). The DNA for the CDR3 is TGTGCCTGGGGAGACAGTTGGAACACTGAAGCTTTCTTT. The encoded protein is CAWGDSWNTEAFF.

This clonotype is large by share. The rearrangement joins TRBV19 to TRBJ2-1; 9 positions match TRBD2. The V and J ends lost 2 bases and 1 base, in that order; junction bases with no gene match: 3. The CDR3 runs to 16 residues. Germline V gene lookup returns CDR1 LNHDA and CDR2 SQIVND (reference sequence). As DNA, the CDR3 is TGTGCCAGTAGTATAACAGCGGGGGGTTCCTACAATGAGCAGTTCTTC. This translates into CASSITAGGSYNEQFF.

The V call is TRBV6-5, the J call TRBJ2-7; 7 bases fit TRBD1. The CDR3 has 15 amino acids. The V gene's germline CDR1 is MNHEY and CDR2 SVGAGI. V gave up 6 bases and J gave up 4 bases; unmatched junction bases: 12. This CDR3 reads CASRKTGTVTYEQYF. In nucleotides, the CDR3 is TGTGCCAGCAGGAAAACCGGGACAGTGACTTACGAGCAGTACTTC.

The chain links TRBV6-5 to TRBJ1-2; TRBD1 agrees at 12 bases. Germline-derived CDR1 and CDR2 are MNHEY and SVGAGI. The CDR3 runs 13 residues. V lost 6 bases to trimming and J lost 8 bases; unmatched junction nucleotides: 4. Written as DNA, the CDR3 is TGTGCCAGCAGGGGACAGGGGGCGAGGGGCTACACCTTC. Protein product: CASRGQGARGYTF.

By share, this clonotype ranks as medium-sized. CDR3 sequence reads: CATTPSGVPNIQYF. In DNA form, the CDR3 reads TGTGCGACTACACCCTCCGGGGTCCCAAACATTCAGTACTTC. The chain uses TRBV19 and TRBJ2-4; a weak D match, TRBD2 (5 bases). CDR3 length: 14 residues. Germline assignment: CDR1 LNHDA and CDR2 SQIVND (reference sequence).

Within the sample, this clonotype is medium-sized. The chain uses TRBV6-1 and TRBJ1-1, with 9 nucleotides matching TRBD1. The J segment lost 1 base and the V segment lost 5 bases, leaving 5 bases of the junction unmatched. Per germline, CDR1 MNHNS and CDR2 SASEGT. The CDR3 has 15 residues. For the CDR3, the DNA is TGTGCCAGCAGTCCGCCGGGACAGGGGAACACTGAAGCTTTCTTT. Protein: CASSPPGQGNTEAFF.

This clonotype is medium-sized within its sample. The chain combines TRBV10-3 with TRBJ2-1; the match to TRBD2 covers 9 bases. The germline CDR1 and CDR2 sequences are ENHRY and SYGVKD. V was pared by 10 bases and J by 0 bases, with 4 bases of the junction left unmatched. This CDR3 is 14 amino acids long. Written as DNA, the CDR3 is TGTGCCACTAGCGGGGCGAGCTCCTACAATGAGCAGTTCTTC. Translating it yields CATSGASSYNEQFF.

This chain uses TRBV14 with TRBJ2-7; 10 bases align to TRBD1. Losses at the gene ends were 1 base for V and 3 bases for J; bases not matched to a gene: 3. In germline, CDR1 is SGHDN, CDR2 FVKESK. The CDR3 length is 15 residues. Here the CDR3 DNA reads TGTGCCAGCAGCCAAGCGGGACAGGGGTTCTACGAGCAGTACTTC. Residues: CASSQAGQGFYEQYF.

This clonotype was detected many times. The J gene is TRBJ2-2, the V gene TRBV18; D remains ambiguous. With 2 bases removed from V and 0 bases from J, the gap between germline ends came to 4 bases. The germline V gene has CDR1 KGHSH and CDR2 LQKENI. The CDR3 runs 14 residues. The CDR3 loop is CASSPMTNTGELFF. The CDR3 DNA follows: TGTGCCAGCTCACCAATGACGAACACCGGGGAGCTGTTTTTT.

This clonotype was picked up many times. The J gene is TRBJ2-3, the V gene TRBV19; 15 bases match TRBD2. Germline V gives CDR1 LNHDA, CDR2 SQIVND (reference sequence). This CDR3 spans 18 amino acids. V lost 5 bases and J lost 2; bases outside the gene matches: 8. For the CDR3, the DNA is TGTGCCAGTAGTCCGGGACTAGCGGGGGGAATCCACACAGATACGCAGTATTTT. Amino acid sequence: CASSPGLAGGIHTDTQYF.

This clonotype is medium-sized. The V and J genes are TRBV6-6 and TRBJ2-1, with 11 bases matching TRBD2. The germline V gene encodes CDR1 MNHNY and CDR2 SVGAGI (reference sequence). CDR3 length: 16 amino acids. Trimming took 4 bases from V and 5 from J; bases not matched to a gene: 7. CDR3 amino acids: CASSWSLAGADNEQFF. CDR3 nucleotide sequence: TGTGCCAGCAGTTGGTCACTAGCGGGGGCTGACAATGAGCAGTTCTTC.

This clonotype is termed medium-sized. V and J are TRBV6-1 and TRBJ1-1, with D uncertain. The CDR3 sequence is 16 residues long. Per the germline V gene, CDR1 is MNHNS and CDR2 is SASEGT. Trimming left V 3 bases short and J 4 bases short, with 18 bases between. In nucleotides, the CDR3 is TGTGCCAGCAGTGATACCCCATATGGGGTGGGCACTGAAGCTTTCTTT. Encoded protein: CASSDTPYGVGTEAFF.

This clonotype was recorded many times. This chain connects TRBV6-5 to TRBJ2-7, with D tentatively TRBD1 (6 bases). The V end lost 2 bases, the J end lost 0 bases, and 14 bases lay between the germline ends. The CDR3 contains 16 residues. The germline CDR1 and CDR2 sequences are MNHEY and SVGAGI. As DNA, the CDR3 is TGTGCCAGCAGTTACGGCAGGGGCAGCAACTCCTACGAGCAGTACTTC. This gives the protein CASSYGRGSNSYEQYF.

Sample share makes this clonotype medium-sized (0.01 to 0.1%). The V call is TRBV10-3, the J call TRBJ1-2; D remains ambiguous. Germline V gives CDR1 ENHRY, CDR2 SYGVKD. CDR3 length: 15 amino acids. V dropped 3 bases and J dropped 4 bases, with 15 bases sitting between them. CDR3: CAISDFDRAAYGYTF. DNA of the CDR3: TGTGCCATCAGTGATTTCGACCGGGCCGCCTATGGCTACACCTTC.

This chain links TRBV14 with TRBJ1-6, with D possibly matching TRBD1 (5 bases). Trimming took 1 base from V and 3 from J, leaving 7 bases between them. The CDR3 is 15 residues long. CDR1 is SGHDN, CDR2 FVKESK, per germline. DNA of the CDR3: TGTGCCAGCAGCCAAGCGGGGGTCTATAATTCACCCCTCCACTTT. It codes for CASSQAGVYNSPLHF.

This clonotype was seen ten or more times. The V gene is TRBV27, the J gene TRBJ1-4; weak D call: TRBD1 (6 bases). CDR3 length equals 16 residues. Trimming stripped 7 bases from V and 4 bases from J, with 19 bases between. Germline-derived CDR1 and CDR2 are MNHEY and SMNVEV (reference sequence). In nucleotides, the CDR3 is TGTGCCAGCAAAGCGTCGTACAGGGCTAATAATGAAAAACTGTTTTTT. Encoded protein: CASKASYRANNEKLFF.

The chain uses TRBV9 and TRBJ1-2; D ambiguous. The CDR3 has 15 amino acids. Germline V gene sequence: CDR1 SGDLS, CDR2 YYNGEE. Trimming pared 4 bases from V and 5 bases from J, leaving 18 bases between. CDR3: CASSPLIGSPYGYTF. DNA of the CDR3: TGTGCCAGCAGCCCACTGATTGGCAGTCCTTATGGCTACACCTTC.

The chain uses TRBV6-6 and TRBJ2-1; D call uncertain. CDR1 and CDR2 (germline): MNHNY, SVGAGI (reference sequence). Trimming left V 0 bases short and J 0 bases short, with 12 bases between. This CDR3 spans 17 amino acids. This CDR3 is CASSYSDGADSYNEQFF. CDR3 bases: TGTGCCAGCAGTTACTCCGACGGTGCGGACTCCTACAATGAGCAGTTCTTC.

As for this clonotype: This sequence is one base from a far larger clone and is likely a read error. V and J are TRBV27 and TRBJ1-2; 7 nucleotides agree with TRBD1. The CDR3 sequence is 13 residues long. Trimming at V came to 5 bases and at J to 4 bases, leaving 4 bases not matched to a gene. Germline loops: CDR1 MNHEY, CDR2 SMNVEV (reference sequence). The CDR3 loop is CASSARDSYGYTF. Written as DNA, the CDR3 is TGTGCCAGCAGTGCACGGGACAGCTATGGCTACACCTTC.

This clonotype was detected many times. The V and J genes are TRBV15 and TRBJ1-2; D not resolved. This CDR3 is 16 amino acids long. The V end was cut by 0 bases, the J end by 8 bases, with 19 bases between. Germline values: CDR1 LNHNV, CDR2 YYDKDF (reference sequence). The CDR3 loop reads CATSRDLQGFTRGYTF. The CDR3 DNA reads TGTGCCACCAGCAGAGATTTACAAGGGTTTACCCGAGGCTACACCTTC.

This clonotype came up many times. The CDR3 spells CASSPPGQRYEQYF. The CDR3 DNA sequence: TGTGCCAGCTCACCTCCCGGACAGAGGTACGAGCAGTACTTC. V and J are TRBV18 and TRBJ2-7; a possible D gene is TRBD1 (6 bases). Trimming took off 3 bases at V and 4 bases at J, with 13 bases between the two ends. The CDR3 runs to 14 residues. The germline V gene encodes CDR1 KGHSH and CDR2 LQKENI.

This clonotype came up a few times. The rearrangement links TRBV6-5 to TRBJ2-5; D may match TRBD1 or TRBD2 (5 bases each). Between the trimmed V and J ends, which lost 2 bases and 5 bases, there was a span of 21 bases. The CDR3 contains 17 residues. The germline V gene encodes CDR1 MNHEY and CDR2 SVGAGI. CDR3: CASSYPRRDPGRETQYF. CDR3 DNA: TGTGCCAGCAGTTACCCACGAAGGGACCCGGGCCGGGAGACCCAGTACTTC.

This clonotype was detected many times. CDR3 protein: CASSYSLTNTGELFF. The CDR3 nucleotides are TGTGCCAGCAGTTACTCTCTGACGAACACCGGGGAGCTGTTTTTT. The chain recombines TRBV6-5 with TRBJ2-2, with D hard to call. Germline V gives CDR1 MNHEY, CDR2 SVGAGI. V lost 0 bases, J lost 0 bases, and 5 bases lay in between. CDR3 size: 15 residues.

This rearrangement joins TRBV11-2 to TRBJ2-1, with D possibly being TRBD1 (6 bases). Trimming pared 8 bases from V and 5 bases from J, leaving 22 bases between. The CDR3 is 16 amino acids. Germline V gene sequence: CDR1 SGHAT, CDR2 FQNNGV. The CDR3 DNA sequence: TGTGCCAGCGGACACAGGGATATCTTCCCTGACAATGAGCAGTTCTTC. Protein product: CASGHRDIFPDNEQFF.

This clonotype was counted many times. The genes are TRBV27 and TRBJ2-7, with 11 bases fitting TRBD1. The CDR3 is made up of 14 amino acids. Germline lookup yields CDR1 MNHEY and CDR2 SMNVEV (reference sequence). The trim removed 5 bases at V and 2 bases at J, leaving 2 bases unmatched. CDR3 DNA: TGTGCCAGCAGTGGACAGGGGGCGACCTACGAGCAGTACTTC. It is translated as CASSGQGATYEQYF.

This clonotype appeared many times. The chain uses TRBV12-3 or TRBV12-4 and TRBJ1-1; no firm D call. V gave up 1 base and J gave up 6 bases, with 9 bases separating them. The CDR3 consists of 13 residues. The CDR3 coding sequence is TGTGCCAGCAGTTTAGGGTTGCGGTCTGAAGCTTTCTTT. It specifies CASSLGLRSEAFF.

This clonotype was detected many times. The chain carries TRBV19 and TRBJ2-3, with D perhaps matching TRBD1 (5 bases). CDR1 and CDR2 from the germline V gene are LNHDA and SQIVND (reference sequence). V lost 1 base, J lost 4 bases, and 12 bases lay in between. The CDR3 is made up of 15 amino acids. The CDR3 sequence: CASSIVSQGSDTQYF. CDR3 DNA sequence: TGTGCCAGTAGTATAGTGTCTCAGGGTTCAGATACGCAGTATTTT.

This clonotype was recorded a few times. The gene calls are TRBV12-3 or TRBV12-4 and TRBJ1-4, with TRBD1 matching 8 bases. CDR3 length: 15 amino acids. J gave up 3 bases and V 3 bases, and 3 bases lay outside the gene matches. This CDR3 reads CASSLKTGANEKLFF. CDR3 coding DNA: TGTGCCAGCAGTTTGAAGACAGGGGCTAATGAAAAACTGTTTTTT.

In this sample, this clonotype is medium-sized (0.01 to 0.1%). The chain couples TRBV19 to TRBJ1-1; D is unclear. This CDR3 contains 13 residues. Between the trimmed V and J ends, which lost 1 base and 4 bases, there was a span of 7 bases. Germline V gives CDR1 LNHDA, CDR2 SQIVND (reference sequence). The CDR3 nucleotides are TGTGCCAGTAGTATAGGGTGGAGCACTGAAGCTTTCTTT. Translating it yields CASSIGWSTEAFF.